This T cell receptor beta chain was sequenced in a study of shared clonotypes between healthy human individuals. The CDR3 is 16 amino acids. CDR1 SGHRS and CDR2 YFSETQ come from the germline V gene. Trimming removed 0 bases at V and 4 bases at J, with 14 bases between. The run depth of the assay was deep. Produced via immunoSEQ multiplex PCR; TCRdb's table is partial and in-frame only. The top ten clones hold 0.13% to 0.15% of a sample with approximately 2.5 million clones, around nine tenths of them seen once. Input material: naive CD4+ T cells sorted from blood. Specified subset: CD45RA+ positively selected. The source is a man in his late teens or twenties in good health. V gene TRBV5-1 combines with J gene TRBJ1-3; D is uncertain. The CDR3 bases are TGCGCCAGCAGCTTGGCCCTCGATTCACCCGGAAACACCATATATTTT. It is translated as CASSLALDSPGNTIYF.